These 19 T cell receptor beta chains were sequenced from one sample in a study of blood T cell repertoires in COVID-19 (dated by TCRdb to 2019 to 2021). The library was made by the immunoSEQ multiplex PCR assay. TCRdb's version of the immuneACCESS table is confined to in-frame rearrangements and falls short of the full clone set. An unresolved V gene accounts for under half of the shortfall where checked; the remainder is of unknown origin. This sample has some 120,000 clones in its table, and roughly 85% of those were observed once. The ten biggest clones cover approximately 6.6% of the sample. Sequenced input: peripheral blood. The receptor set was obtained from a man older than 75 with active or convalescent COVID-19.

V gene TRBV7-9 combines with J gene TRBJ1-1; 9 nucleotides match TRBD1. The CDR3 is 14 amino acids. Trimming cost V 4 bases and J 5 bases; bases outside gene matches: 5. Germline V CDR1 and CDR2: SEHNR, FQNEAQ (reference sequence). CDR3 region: CASSWGQGETEAFF. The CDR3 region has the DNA TGTGCCAGCAGCTGGGGACAGGGAGAAACTGAAGCTTTCTTT.

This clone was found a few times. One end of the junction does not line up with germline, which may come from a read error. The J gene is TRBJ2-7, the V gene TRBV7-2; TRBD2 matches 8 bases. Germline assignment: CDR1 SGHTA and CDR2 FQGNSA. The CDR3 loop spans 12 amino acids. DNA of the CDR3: TGTGCCAGCAGCTCCCTTAGCGGGGCCCCCAACTTC. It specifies CASSSLSGAPNF. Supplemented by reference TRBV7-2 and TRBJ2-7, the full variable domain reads GAGVSQSPSNKVTEKGKDVELRCDPISGHTALYWYRQSLGQGLEFLIYFQGNSAPDKSGLPSDRFSAERTGGSVSTLTIQRTQQEDSAVYLCASSSLSGAPNFGPGTRLTVT.

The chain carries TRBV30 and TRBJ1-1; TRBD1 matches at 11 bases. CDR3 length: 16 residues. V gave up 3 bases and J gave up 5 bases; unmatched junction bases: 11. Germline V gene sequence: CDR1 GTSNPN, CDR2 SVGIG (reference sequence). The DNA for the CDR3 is TGTGCCTGGAGCGATTATGGACAGGGGGCGATTACTGAAGCTTTCTTT. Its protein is CAWSDYGQGAITEAFF. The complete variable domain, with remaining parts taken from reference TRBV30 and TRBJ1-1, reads SQTIHQWPATLVQPVGSPLSLECTVEGTSNPNLYWYRQAAGRGLQLLFYSVGIGQISSEVPQNLSASRPQDRQFILSSKKLLLSDSGFYLCAWSDYGQGAITEAFFGQGTRLTVV.

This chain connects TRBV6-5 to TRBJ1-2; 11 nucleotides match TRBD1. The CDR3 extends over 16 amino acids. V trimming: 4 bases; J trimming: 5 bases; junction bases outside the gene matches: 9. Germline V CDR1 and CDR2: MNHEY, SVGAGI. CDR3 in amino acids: CASSSWTGGAEYGYTF. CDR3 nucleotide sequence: TGTGCCAGCAGTTCATGGACAGGGGGCGCTGAGTATGGCTACACCTTC.

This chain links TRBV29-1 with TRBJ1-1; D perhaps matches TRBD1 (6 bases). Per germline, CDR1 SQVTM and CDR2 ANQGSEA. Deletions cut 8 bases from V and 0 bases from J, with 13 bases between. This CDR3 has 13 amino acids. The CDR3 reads CSFTGNMNTEAFF. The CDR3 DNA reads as TGCAGCTTTACAGGGAACATGAACACTGAAGCTTTCTTT.

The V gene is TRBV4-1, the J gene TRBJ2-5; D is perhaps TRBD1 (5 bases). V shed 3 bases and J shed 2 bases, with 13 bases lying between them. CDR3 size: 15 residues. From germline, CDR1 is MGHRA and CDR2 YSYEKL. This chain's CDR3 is CASSQSDREQETQYF. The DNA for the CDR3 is TGCGCCAGCAGCCAGTCCGACAGAGAACAAGAGACCCAGTACTTC.

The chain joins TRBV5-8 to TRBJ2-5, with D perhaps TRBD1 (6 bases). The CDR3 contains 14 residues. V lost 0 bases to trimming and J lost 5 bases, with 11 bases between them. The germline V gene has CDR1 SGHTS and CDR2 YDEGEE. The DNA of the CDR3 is TGTGCCAGCAGCTTGGAGGGACATAGGGAGACCCAGTACTTC. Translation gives CASSLEGHRETQYF.

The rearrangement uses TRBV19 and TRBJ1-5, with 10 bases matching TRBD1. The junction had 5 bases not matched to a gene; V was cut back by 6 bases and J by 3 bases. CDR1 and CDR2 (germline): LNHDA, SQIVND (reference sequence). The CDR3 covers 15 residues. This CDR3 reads CASRDRGGNNQPQHF. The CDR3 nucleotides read TGTGCCAGTAGGGACAGGGGGGGAAACAATCAGCCCCAGCATTTT.

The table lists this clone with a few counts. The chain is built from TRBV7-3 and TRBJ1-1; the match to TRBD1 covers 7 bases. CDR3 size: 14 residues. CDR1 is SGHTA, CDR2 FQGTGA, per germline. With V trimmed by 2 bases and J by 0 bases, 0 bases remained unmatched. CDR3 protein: CASSLDRVNTEAFF. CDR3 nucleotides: TGTGCCAGCAGCTTAGACAGGGTGAACACTGAAGCTTTCTTT.

CDR3 sequence reads: CASSQELAGAAETQYF. The CDR3 region has the DNA TGTGCCAGCAGCCAAGAATTAGCGGGAGCGGCGGAGACCCAGTACTTC. The chain combines TRBV4-2 with TRBJ2-5; TRBD2 matches at 9 bases. The germline V gene encodes CDR1 LGHNA and CDR2 YNFKEQ. The CDR3 loop spans 16 amino acids. Losses at the gene ends were 0 bases for V and 5 bases for J; bases not matched to a gene: 7.

Here the CDR3 reads CSVSAGGNEQFF. CDR3 nucleotide sequence: TGCAGCGTTTCAGCGGGAGGGAATGAGCAGTTCTTC. This chain joins TRBV29-1 and TRBJ2-1; TRBD2 aligns across 10 bases. There are 12 residues in the CDR3. Trimming removed 5 bases from V and 7 bases from J; junction bases left unmatched: 2. The germline V gene encodes CDR1 SQVTM and CDR2 ANQGSEA.

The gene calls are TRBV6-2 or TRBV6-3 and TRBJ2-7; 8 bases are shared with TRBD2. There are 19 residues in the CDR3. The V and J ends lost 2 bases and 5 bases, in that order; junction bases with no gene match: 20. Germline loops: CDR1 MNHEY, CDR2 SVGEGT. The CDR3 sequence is CASSYDQPVAGNPRHEQYF. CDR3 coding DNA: TGTGCCAGCAGTTACGATCAACCAGTAGCGGGAAACCCCAGACACGAGCAGTACTTC.

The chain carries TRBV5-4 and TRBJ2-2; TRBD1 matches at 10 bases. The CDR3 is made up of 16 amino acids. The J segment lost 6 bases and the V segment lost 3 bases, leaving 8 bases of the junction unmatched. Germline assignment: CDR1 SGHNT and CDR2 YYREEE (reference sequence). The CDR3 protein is CASSSRTGGGPGELFF. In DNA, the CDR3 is TGTGCCAGCAGCTCCCGGACAGGGGGTGGTCCCGGGGAGCTGTTTTTT.

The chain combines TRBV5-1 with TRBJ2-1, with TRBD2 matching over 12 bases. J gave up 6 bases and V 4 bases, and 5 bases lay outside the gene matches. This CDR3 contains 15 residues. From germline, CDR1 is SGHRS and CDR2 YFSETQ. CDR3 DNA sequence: TGCGCCAGCAGCAAGACTAGCGGGGGATTCAATGAGCAGTTCTTC. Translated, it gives CASSKTSGGFNEQFF. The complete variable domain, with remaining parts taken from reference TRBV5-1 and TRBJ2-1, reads KAGVTQTPRYLIKTRGQQVTLSCSPISGHRSVSWYQQTPGQGLQFLFEYFSETQRNKGNFPGRFSGRQFSNSRSEMNVSTLELGDSALYLCASSKTSGGFNEQFFGPGTRLTVL.

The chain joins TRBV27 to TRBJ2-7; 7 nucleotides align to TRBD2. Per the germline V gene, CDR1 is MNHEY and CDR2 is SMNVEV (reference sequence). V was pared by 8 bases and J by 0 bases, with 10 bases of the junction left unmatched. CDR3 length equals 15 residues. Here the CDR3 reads CASSDGLADSYEQYF. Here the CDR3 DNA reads TGTGCCAGCTCGGACGGGCTAGCGGACTCCTACGAGCAGTACTTC.

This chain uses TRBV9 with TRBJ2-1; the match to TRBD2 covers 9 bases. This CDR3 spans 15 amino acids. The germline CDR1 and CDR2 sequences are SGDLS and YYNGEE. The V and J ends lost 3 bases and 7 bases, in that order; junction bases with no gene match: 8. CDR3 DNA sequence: TGTGCCAGCAGCGAACTAGCGGGTGAGTGGAATGAGCAGTTCTTC. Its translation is CASSELAGEWNEQFF.

CDR3 region: CASSLGLASNTGELFF. In DNA, the CDR3 is TGTGCCAGCAGCTTGGGACTAGCCTCGAACACCGGGGAGCTGTTTTTT. The chain combines TRBV5-4 with TRBJ2-2; 7 nucleotides line up with TRBD2. This CDR3 has 16 residues. V lost 0 bases to trimming and J lost 0 bases; unmatched junction nucleotides: 2. CDR1 SGHNT and CDR2 YYREEE come from the germline V gene (reference sequence).

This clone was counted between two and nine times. CDR3 DNA: TGCAGCGTTGATTGGGGAACAGGTTACTCACCCTATGGCTACACCTTC. It specifies CSVDWGTGYSPYGYTF. The V gene is TRBV29-1, the J gene TRBJ1-2, with D possibly TRBD1 on 5 matching bases. Between the trimmed V and J ends, which lost 3 bases and 4 bases, there was a span of 21 bases. CDR3 length: 16 residues. From germline, CDR1 is SQVTM and CDR2 ANQGSEA.

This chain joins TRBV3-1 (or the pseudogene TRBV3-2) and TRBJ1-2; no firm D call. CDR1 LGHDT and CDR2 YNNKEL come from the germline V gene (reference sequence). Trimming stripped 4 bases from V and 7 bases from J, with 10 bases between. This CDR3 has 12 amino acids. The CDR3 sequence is CASSPPGSGYTF. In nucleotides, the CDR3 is TGTGCCAGCAGCCCCCCGGGATCTGGCTACACCTTC.